This record covers a single TCR beta chain. The data stem from a study of shared clonotypes between healthy human individuals. Clones were sequenced by immunoSEQ multiplex PCR, and TCRdb holds only the in-frame ones, with some missing. The sample lists 2 million to 2.5 million clones, around 90% seen once, with 0.3% to 0.45% in the top ten. CDR1 LGHNA and CDR2 YSLEER come from the germline V gene. The CDR3 is made up of 20 amino acids. The V and J ends lost 3 bases and 4 bases, in that order; junction bases with no gene match: 13. This chain joins TRBV4-3 and TRBJ2-6, with 12 bases identical to TRBD2. The origin of this receptor is a man aged 18 to 29 in good health. Some clones in this sample may be carry-over from other donors' samples. Material: naive CD4+ T cells from PBMCs. Subset defined: CD45RA+ positively selected. CDR3 region: CASSQEGTSGQSVGANVLTF. CDR3 DNA: TGCGCCAGCAGCCAGGAGGGGACTAGCGGGCAATCCGTCGGGGCCAACGTCCTGACTTTC.